The table lists the clone carrying this T cell receptor beta chain with a few counts. Using immunoSEQ multiplex PCR, the repertoire was profiled, and TCRdb retains in-frame clones only, with some absent. The sample includes 130,000 to 150,000 clones, over 75% of them seen just once. This record belongs to a study of blood T cell repertoires in COVID-19. Study information: PBMCs, B-cell-depleted T cells, or T cells were the source of the cDNA or gDNA that made up the material.

V lost 4 bases and J lost 5, with 7 bases in between. This CDR3 is 12 amino acids long. CDR1 is MDHEN, CDR2 SYDVKM, per germline. This TCR was sampled from a woman aged 55 to 70 with COVID-19, enrolled during active disease. Material: peripheral blood. J is TRBJ2-3 and V is TRBV28; D gene unclear. As DNA, the CDR3 is TGTGCCAGCAGTTCTAGAGGAGATACGCAGTATTTT. As protein: CASSSRGDTQYF.